These 29 T cell receptor beta chains originate from one sample sequenced in a study of early T cells in non-severe SARS-CoV-2 infection. Via MiXCR, TCRdb re-called the 5' RACE reads, giving one row per CDR3 protein. Of roughly 100,000 distinct CDR3 sequences listed, 13% are singletons. Sequenced: whole blood. These receptors all stem from an adult who was a healthcare worker with PCR-confirmed SARS-CoV-2 infection or an uninfected control (not recorded which).

V and J are TRBV6-6 and TRBJ2-2; possibly TRBD1 or TRBD2 for D (6 bases each). The CDR3 consists of 12 residues. The ends were cut back, 8 bases at V and 4 bases at J, with 8 bases in the middle. Germline CDR1 is MNHNY and CDR2 is SVGAGI (reference sequence). The CDR3 region has the DNA TGTGCCAGCGGGGGGCCCACCGGGGAGCTGTTTTTT. This codes for CASGGPTGELFF.

The table lists this clonotype with a few counts. The chain joins TRBV2 to TRBJ1-1; D unclear. V was cut by 4 bases and J by 4 bases, with 10 bases left in between. The CDR3 spans 13 residues. Germline V gives CDR1 SNHLY, CDR2 FYNNEI. The CDR3 coding sequence is TGTGCCAGCAGTGGGACGGTTTCCACTGAAGCTTTCTTT. The encoded protein is CASSGTVSTEAFF.

This clonotype was counted many times. The chain links TRBV19 to TRBJ2-2; TRBD1 is a possible D gene (5 bases). V lost 5 bases to trimming and J lost 6 bases, with 13 bases between them. There are 14 residues in the CDR3. The V gene's germline CDR1 is LNHDA and CDR2 SQIVND (reference sequence). Written as DNA, the CDR3 is TGTGCCAGTAGTCGGCAGGGTTTGTCCGGGGAGCTGTTTTTT. This sequence encodes CASSRQGLSGELFF.

This clonotype was seen ten or more times. CDR3 in amino acids: CAISGGYEQYF. For the CDR3, the DNA is TGTGCCATCAGTGGGGGCTACGAGCAGTACTTC. The chain couples TRBV10-3 to TRBJ2-7, with D uncertain. The CDR3 runs 11 residues. V was cut by 4 bases and J by 3 bases, with 4 bases left in between. The germline V gene has CDR1 ENHRY and CDR2 SYGVKD.

This chain uses TRBV4-1 with TRBJ1-1; D is undetermined. Germline V gives CDR1 MGHRA, CDR2 YSYEKL. This CDR3 is built from 16 residues. V was shortened by 0 bases and J by 4 bases, with 15 bases between the two germline ends. CDR3 nucleotides: TGCGCCAGCAGCCAAGAACCCCCTGGGTTGGGCACTGAAGCTTTCTTT. As protein: CASSQEPPGLGTEAFF.

This clonotype appeared a few times. Compared with germline, one end of the junction differs, possibly owing to a read error. As DNA, the CDR3 is TGTGCCAGCAGCTTAACTCTTCCTCTTTTT. It translates to CASSLTLPLF. The chain uses TRBV7-9 and TRBJ1-1; D remains ambiguous. The CDR3 length is 10 residues. The V gene's germline CDR1 is SEHNR and CDR2 FQNEAQ (reference sequence).

This clonotype was counted ten times or more. The genes are TRBV20-1 and TRBJ1-1, with D possibly being TRBD1 (6 bases). The germline V gene has CDR1 DFQATT and CDR2 SNEGSKA (reference sequence). CDR3 size: 13 residues. V was pared by 5 bases and J by 8 bases, with 18 bases between. The CDR3 loop is CSAQRTVLQEAFF. DNA of the CDR3: TGCAGTGCTCAAAGGACAGTCCTACAGGAAGCTTTCTTT.

The chain employs TRBV5-1 and TRBJ2-1; D gene unclear. CDR1 SGHRS and CDR2 YFSETQ come from the germline V gene. The CDR3 is 11 residues long. V was cut by 4 bases and J by 10 bases, with 9 bases left in between. CDR3 in amino acids: CASSRHSEQFF. The CDR3 DNA reads TGCGCCAGCAGCAGACACTCGGAGCAGTTCTTC.

The chain employs TRBV20-1 and TRBJ1-3, with a possible D match to TRBD1 (5 bases). V was cut by 3 bases and J by 4 bases, with 16 bases left in between. CDR1 and CDR2 (germline): DFQATT, SNEGSKA (reference sequence). The length of the CDR3 is 15 residues. The CDR3 region is CSASSGPFEGNTIYF. DNA of the CDR3: TGCAGTGCTAGTTCGGGACCCTTTGAAGGAAACACCATATATTTT.

The table lists this clonotype with many counts. The J gene is TRBJ1-1, the V gene TRBV20-1; 8 bases line up with TRBD1. Germline CDR1 DFQATT, CDR2 SNEGSKA (reference sequence). Unmatched junction bases numbered 12, after V lost 3 bases and J lost 3 bases. CDR3 length: 16 residues. The CDR3 sequence: CSAREDRGARDTEAFF. CDR3 bases: TGCAGTGCTAGGGAAGACAGGGGCGCTAGGGACACTGAAGCTTTCTTT.

As concerns this clonotype: One junction end disagrees with the germline gene, perhaps due to a read error. This chain joins TRBV11-2 and TRBJ2-7; D is perhaps TRBD1 or TRBD2 (5 bases each). Germline V gene lookup returns CDR1 SGHAT and CDR2 FQNNGV. The CDR3 extends over 16 amino acids. The CDR3: CASSLVLWVQGDEQYF. DNA for the CDR3: TGTGCTAGCAGCTTAGTTCTTTGGGTCCAGGGAGACGAGCAGTACTTC.

Note on this clonotype: Mismatch with germline at one junction end may stem from a read error. The chain uses TRBV9 and TRBJ1-1; no reliable D call. CDR1 is SGDLS and CDR2 is YYNGEE in the germline V gene. This CDR3 spans 16 amino acids. CDR3 residues: CASSFRTAIFVTKAFF. CDR3 sequence (DNA): TGTGCCAGCAGCTTCCGGACTGCAATTTTCGTCACTAAAGCTTTCTTT.

This clonotype was recorded many times. CDR3 protein: CASKGTGHANEQFF. The CDR3 DNA reads TGTGCCAGCAAAGGGACAGGGCATGCGAATGAGCAGTTCTTC. The chain uses TRBV6-1 and TRBJ2-1; 9 bases fit TRBD1. The CDR3 is made up of 14 amino acids. Germline V gene data show CDR1 as MNHNS and CDR2 as SASEGT. Trimming cost V 7 bases and J 7 bases; bases outside gene matches: 8.

This clonotype was observed at least ten times. J is TRBJ2-4 and V is TRBV5-1, with D perhaps given as TRBD1 or TRBD2 (6 bases each). The CDR3 is 16 residues long. Trimming took 0 bases from V and 0 from J, leaving 10 bases between them. Germline CDR1 is SGHRS and CDR2 is YFSETQ. As DNA, the CDR3 is TGCGCCAGCAGCTTGGAGGGGGGACTAGCCAAAAACATTCAGTACTTC. Residues: CASSLEGGLAKNIQYF. The full variable domain, its missing parts supplied by reference TRBV5-1 and TRBJ2-4, is KAGVTQTPRYLIKTRGQQVTLSCSPISGHRSVSWYQQTPGQGLQFLFEYFSETQRNKGNFPGRFSGRQFSNSRSEMNVSTLELGDSALYLCASSLEGGLAKNIQYFGAGTRLSVL.

The chain joins TRBV18 to TRBJ2-7; 7 nucleotides line up with TRBD2. The ends lost 3 bases at V and 2 bases at J; junction bases unmatched: 4. This CDR3 spans 14 amino acids. Looked up from germline, CDR1 is KGHSH and CDR2 is LQKENI. The CDR3 loop reads CASSPSSGAYEQYF. DNA for the CDR3: TGTGCCAGCTCACCCTCAAGCGGGGCCTACGAGCAGTACTTC.

The chain has TRBV11-1 and TRBJ2-1; the match to TRBD1 covers 9 bases. The germline V gene has CDR1 SGHAT and CDR2 FQDESV (reference sequence). Trimming took 6 bases from V and 7 from J; bases not matched to a gene: 10. This CDR3 has 15 amino acids. Written as DNA, the CDR3 is TGTGCCAGCAGTTTCGGACAGGGGTCATGGAATGAGCAGTTCTTC. Its protein product is CASSFGQGSWNEQFF.

A few counts support this clonotype. The chain links TRBV6-1 to TRBJ2-7; TRBD1 or TRBD2 may be the D gene (6 bases each). This CDR3 region has 13 residues. CDR1 and CDR2 (germline): MNHNS, SASEGT. V lost 8 bases to trimming and J lost 5 bases, with 16 bases between them. DNA for the CDR3: TGTGCCAGCGGAACGTGGGGGGCAAACGAGCAGTACTTC. It translates to CASGTWGANEQYF.

V and J are TRBV3-1 and TRBJ1-2; D remains unclear. Germline V CDR1 and CDR2: LGHDT, YNNKEL (reference sequence). This CDR3 has 14 amino acids. Trimming took 0 bases from V and 4 from J, leaving 9 bases between them. CDR3 nucleotide sequence: TGTGCCAGCAGCCAAGATGGAGCTGTCTATGGCTACACCTTC. The encoded protein is CASSQDGAVYGYTF.

CDR3 loop: CASSLGSRRDTQYF. CDR3 bases: TGTGCCAGCAGCTTAGGATCAAGACGAGATACGCAGTATTTT. This chain links TRBV11-1 with TRBJ2-3, with D unresolved. The ends were cut back, 1 base at V and 5 bases at J, with 10 bases in the middle. The CDR3 has 14 residues. Per the germline V gene, CDR1 is SGHAT and CDR2 is FQDESV (reference sequence). Together with reference TRBV11-1 and TRBJ2-3, the CDR3 gives the full variable domain: EAEVAQSPRYKITEKSQAVAFWCDPISGHATLYWYRQILGQGPELLVQFQDESVVDDSQLPKDRFSAERLKGVDSTLKIQPAELGDSAMYLCASSLGSRRDTQYFGPGTRLTVL.

This clonotype appeared a single time. V gene TRBV10-3 combines with J gene TRBJ2-3; 8 bases align to TRBD1. This CDR3 is built from 15 residues. The V gene end was trimmed by 5 bases and the J gene end by 4 bases; junction bases not matched to a gene: 8. Germline loops: CDR1 ENHRY, CDR2 SYGVKD. CDR3 DNA: TGTGCCATCAGTCCCGACAGGGGAGGTGCAGATACGCAGTATTTT. It encodes CAISPDRGGADTQYF.

This chain joins TRBV6-5 and TRBJ1-3; 8 bases line up with TRBD1. Germline V lookup: CDR1 MNHEY, CDR2 SVGAGI. This CDR3 is 17 amino acids long. Trimming took 2 bases from V and 6 from J; bases not matched to a gene: 12. The CDR3 reads CASSYNRPGQGSNTIYF. The CDR3 coding sequence is TGTGCCAGCAGTTACAATCGACCTGGACAGGGTTCAAACACCATATATTTT.

This clonotype was counted many times. The chain joins TRBV12-3 or TRBV12-4 to TRBJ1-5; D uncertain. Trimming removed 4 bases from V and 10 bases from J, with 14 bases in between. The CDR3 length is 13 residues. CDR3 region: CASSWGSGHPQHF. The CDR3 DNA sequence: TGTGCCAGCAGTTGGGGTTCGGGCCACCCCCAGCATTTT.

The chain uses TRBV6-6 and TRBJ1-1, with a tentative D call TRBD1 (6 bases). The CDR3 runs 16 residues. Looked up from germline, CDR1 is MNHNY and CDR2 is SVGAGI (reference sequence). V lost 7 bases and J lost 1, with 19 bases in between. As DNA, the CDR3 is TGTGCCAGCATTCCCGACCAGACAGGCAGGAACACTGAAGCTTTCTTT. Translating gives CASIPDQTGRNTEAFF.

This clonotype was found a few times. This sequence joins TRBV3-2 and TRBJ1-5. TRBV3-2 is reported as a pseudogene. The CDR3 covers 14 residues. CDR3 protein: CASSQDGCHQPQHF. The CDR3 DNA sequence: TGTGCCAGCAGCCAAGACGGGTGCCATCAGCCCCAGCATTTT.

This clonotype has a single count. The V gene is TRBV6-5, the J gene TRBJ2-4; maybe TRBD2 (6 bases). Germline CDR1 reads MNHEY; CDR2 reads SVGAGI. The CDR3 loop spans 17 amino acids. V lost 2 bases, J lost 5 bases, and 19 bases lay in between. CDR3 bases: TGTGCCAGCAGTTACCTAGCCCCGTCCAGCGGGCAAAACATTCAGTACTTC. Its protein product is CASSYLAPSSGQNIQYF.

The table lists this clonotype with a few counts. The rearrangement uses TRBV5-1 and TRBJ2-5; the match to TRBD1 covers 7 bases. The CDR3 covers 14 residues. The germline V gene encodes CDR1 SGHRS and CDR2 YFSETQ. Trimming took 4 bases from V and 7 from J; bases not matched to a gene: 10. The CDR3 DNA sequence: TGCGCCAGCAGCCCGACAGGGAACGCGGTGACCCAGTACTTC. It yields the protein CASSPTGNAVTQYF.

In its sample, this clonotype was seen many times. The CDR3 region is CASSQDQGSAYEQYF. CDR3 DNA: TGTGCCAGCAGCCAAGATCAGGGGAGCGCCTACGAGCAGTACTTC. The genes are TRBV3-1 and TRBJ2-7, with a weak D call TRBD1 (6 bases). The germline V gene has CDR1 LGHDT and CDR2 YNNKEL (reference sequence). The CDR3 is 15 residues long. V lost 0 bases and J lost 2, with 11 bases in between.

This clonotype came up many times. The genes are TRBV5-8 and TRBJ1-2; the D gene is possibly TRBD1 (6 bases). Between the trimmed V and J ends, which lost 3 bases and 6 bases, there was a span of 15 bases. The CDR3 sequence is 14 residues long. Germline CDR1 SGHTS, CDR2 YDEGEE. CDR3 amino acids: CASSSDWAGDGYTF. The CDR3 DNA sequence: TGTGCCAGCAGCTCGGACTGGGCAGGGGATGGCTACACCTTC.

V is TRBV5-1 and J is TRBJ2-1, with 8 positions matching TRBD2. The CDR3 covers 15 residues. V was clipped by 4 bases and J by 6 bases; unmatched bases: 9. Per germline, CDR1 SGHRS and CDR2 YFSETQ. The CDR3 loop is CASSSSGGPFNEQFF. CDR3 DNA: TGCGCCAGCAGCAGTTCGGGAGGGCCCTTCAATGAGCAGTTCTTC.